This entry concerns a single T cell receptor (beta chain). CDR3 size: 15 residues. Germline assignment: CDR1 KGHSH and CDR2 LQKENI. The V gene lost 2 bases and the J gene lost 4 bases, with 9 bases spanning the gap. The data were produced by immunoSEQ multiplex PCR, yet TCRdb's version contains in-frame clones alone and is incomplete. This sample has some 130,000 clones, with around 90% found just once. The entry originates in a study of control samples from healthy donors and cancer patients. This sequence was found in a man aged 35 to 55 in good health. The gene calls are TRBV18 and TRBJ2-6, with a weak D call TRBD1 (5 bases). The sequenced sample was blood. The CDR3 loop reads CASSPGQGGANVLTF. The CDR3 DNA reads TGTGCCAGCTCACCAGGCCAGGGAGGGGCCAACGTCCTGACTTTC.